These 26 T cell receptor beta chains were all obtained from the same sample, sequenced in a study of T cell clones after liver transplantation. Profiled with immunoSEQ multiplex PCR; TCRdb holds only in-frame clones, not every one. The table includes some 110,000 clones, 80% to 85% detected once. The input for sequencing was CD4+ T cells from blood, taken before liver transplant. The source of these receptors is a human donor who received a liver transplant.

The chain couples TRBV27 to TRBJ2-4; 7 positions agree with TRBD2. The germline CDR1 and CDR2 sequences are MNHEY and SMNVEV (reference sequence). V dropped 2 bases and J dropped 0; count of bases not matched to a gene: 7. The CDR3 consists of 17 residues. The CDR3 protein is CASSLRFGEGAKNIQYF. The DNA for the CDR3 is TGTGCCAGCAGTTTAAGGTTCGGGGAGGGAGCCAAAAACATTCAGTACTTC.

This chain's CDR3 is CASSGYRLWGYTF. The CDR3, as DNA: TGTGCCAGCAGTGGATACAGGCTCTGGGGCTACACCTTC. The rearrangement joins TRBV2 to TRBJ1-2; weak D call: TRBD1 (5 bases). The CDR3 runs 13 residues. CDR1 and CDR2 from the germline V gene are SNHLY and FYNNEI. The V and J ends lost 4 bases and 8 bases respectively, with 14 bases between them.

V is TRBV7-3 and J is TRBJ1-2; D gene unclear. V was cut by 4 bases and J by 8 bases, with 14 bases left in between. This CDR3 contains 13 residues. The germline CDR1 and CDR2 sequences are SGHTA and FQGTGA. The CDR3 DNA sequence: TGTGCCAGCAGCTCAACTCCGGATTCGGGCTACACCTTC. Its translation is CASSSTPDSGYTF.

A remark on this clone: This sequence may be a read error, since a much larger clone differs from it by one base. CDR3 sequence reads: CASSQEAGANVLTF. The CDR3 DNA follows: TGCGCCAGCAGCCAAGAAGCTGGGGCCAACGTCCTGACTTTC. This rearrangement joins TRBV4-3 to TRBJ2-6; unclear D gene. The V and J ends lost 0 bases and 2 bases respectively, with 2 bases between them. This CDR3 spans 14 amino acids. CDR1 is LGHNA, CDR2 YSLEER, per germline.

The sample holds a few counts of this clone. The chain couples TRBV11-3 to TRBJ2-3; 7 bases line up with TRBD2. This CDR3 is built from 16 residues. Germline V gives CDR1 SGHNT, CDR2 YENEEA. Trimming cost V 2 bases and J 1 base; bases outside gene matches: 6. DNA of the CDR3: TGTGCCAGCAGCTTAACCCTTCGGGGGGGCACAGATACGCAGTATTTT. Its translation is CASSLTLRGGTDTQYF.

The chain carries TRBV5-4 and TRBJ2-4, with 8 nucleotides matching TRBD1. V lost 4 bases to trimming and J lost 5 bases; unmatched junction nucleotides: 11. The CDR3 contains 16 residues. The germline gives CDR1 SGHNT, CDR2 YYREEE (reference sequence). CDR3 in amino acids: CASSGRTGRGENIQYF. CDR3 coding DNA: TGTGCCAGCAGCGGGCGGACAGGGAGAGGAGAAAACATTCAGTACTTC.

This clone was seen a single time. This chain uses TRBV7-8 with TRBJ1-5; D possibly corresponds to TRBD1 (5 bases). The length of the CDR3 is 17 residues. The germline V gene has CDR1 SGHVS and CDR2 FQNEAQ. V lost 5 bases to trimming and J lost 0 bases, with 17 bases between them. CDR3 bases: TGTGCCAGCAGCCCTAATCCCGACAGCTATAGCAATCAGCCCCAGCATTTT. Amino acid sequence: CASSPNPDSYSNQPQHF.

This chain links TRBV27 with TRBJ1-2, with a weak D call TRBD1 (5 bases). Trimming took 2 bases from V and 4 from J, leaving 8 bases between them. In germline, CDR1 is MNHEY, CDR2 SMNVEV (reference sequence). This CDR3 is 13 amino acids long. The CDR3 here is CASSLDSSYGYTF. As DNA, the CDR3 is TGTGCCAGCAGTTTAGACAGCAGCTATGGCTACACCTTC.

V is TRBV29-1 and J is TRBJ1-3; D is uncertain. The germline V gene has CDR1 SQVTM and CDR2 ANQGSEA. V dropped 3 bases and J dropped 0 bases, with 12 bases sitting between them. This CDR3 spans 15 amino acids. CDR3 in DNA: TGCAGCGTTGAGTCCCGAGGGAACTCTGGAAACACCATATATTTT. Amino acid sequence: CSVESRGNSGNTIYF.

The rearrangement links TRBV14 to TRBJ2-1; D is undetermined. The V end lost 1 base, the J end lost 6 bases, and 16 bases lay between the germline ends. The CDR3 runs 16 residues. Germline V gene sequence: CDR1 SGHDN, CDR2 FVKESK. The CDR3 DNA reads TGTGCCAGCAGCCAAGTCGCCAGGAGCGCCTCCAATGAGCAGTTCTTC. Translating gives CASSQVARSASNEQFF.

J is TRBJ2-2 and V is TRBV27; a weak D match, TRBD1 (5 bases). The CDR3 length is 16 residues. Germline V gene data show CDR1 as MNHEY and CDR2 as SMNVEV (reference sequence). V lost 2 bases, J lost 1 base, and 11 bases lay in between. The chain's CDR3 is CASSLVRVGNTGELFF. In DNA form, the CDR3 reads TGTGCCAGCAGTTTAGTCAGGGTGGGGAACACCGGGGAGCTGTTTTTT.

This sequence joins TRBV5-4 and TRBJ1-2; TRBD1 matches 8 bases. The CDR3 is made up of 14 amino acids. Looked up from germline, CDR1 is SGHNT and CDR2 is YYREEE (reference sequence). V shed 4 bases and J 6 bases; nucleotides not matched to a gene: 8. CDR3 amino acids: CASSTAGQAHGYTF. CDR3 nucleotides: TGTGCCAGCAGCACCGCGGGACAGGCACATGGCTACACCTTC. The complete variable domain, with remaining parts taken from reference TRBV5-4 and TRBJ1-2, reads ETGVTQSPTHLIKTRGQQVTLRCSSQSGHNTVSWYQQALGQGPQFIFQYYREEENGRGNFPPRFSGLQFPNYSSELNVNALELDDSALYLCASSTAGQAHGYTFGSGTRLTVV.

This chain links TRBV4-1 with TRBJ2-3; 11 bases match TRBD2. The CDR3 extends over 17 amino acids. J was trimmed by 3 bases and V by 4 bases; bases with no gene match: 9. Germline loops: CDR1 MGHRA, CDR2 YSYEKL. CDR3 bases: TGCGCCAGCAGCCGACTAGCGGGAAGTGGTAATACAGATACGCAGTATTTT. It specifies CASSRLAGSGNTDTQYF.

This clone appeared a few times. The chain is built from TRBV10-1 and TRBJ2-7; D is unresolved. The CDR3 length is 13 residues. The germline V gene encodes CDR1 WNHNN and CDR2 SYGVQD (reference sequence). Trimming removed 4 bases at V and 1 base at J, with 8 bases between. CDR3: CASSGVRSYEQYF. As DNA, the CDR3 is TGCGCCAGCAGTGGTGTCAGATCCTACGAGCAGTACTTC.

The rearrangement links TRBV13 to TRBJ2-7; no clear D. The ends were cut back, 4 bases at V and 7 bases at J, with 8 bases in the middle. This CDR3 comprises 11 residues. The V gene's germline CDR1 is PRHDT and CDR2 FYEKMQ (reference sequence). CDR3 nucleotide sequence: TGTGCCAGCAGCTCCACTAAGGAGCAGTACTTC. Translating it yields CASSSTKEQYF.

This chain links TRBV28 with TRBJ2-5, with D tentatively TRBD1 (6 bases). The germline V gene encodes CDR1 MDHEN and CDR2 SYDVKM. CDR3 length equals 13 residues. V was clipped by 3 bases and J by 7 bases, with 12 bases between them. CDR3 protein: CASSLTQGGTQYF. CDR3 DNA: TGTGCCAGCAGTTTGACCCAAGGGGGGACCCAGTACTTC. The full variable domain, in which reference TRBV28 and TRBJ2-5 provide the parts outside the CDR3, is DVKVTQSSRYLVKRTGEKVFLECVQDMDHENMFWYRQDPGLGLRLIYFSYDVKMKEKGDIPEGYSVSREKKERFSLILESASTNQTSMYLCASSLTQGGTQYFGPGTRLLVL.

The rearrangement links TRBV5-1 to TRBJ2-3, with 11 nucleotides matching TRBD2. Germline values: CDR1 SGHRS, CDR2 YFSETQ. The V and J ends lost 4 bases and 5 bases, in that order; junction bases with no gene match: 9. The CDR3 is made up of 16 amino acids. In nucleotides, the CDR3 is TGCGCCAGCAGCCCGGTAGCGGGGGGGCCTGGAGATACGCAGTATTTT. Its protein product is CASSPVAGGPGDTQYF.

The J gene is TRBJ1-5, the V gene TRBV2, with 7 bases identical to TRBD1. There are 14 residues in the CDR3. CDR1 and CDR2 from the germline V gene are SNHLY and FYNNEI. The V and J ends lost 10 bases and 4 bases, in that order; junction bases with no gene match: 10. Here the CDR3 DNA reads TGTGCCACCCGAGGGGACAGACCAAATCAGCCCCAGCATTTT. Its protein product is CATRGDRPNQPQHF.

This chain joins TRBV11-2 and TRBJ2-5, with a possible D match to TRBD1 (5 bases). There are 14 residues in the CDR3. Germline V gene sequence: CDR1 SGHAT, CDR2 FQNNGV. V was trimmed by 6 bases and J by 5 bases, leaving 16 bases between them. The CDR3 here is CASSRQRGRETQYF. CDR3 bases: TGTGCCAGCAGTCGGCAAAGGGGTCGGGAGACCCAGTACTTC.

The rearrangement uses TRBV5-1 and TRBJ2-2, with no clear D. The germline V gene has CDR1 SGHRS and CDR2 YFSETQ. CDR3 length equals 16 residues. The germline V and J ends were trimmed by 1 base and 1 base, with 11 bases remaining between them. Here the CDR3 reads CASSLQRVENTGELFF. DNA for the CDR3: TGCGCCAGCAGCTTGCAAAGGGTCGAGAACACCGGGGAGCTGTTTTTT.

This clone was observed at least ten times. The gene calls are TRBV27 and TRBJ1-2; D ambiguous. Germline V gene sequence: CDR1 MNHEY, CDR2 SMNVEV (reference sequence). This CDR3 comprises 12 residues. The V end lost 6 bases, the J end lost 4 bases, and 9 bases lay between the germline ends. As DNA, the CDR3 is TGTGCCAGCAGCCCCTGGGGCTATGGCTACACCTTC. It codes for CASSPWGYGYTF.

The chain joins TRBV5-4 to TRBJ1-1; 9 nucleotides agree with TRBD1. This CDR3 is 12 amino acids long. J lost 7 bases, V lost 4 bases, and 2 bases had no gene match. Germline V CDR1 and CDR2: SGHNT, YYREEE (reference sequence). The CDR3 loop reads CASSRDRDEAFF. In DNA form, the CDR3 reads TGTGCCAGCAGCCGGGACAGGGATGAAGCTTTCTTT. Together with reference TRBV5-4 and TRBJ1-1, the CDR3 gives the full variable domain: ETGVTQSPTHLIKTRGQQVTLRCSSQSGHNTVSWYQQALGQGPQFIFQYYREEENGRGNFPPRFSGLQFPNYSSELNVNALELDDSALYLCASSRDRDEAFFGQGTRLTVV.

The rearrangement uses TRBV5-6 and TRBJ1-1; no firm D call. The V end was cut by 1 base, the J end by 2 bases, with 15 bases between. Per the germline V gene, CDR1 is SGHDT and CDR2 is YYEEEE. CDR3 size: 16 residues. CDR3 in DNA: TGTGCCAGCAGCTTGAACCGCGGATGGGCCAACACTGAAGCTTTCTTT. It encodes CASSLNRGWANTEAFF.

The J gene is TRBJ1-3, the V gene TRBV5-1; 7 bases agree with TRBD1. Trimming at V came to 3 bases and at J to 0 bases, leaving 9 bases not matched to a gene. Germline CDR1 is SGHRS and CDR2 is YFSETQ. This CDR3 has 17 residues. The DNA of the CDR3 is TGCGCCAGCAGCTCCCAGCTAGGGGGCGGCTCTGGAAACACCATATATTTT. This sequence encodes CASSSQLGGGSGNTIYF.

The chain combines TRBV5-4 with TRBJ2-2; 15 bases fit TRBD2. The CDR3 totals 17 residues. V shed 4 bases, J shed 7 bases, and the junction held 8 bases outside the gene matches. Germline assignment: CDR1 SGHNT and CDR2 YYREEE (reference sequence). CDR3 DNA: TGTGCCAGCAGCAAAGGACTAGCGGGAGGGCCGGACGGGGAGCTGTTTTTT. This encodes CASSKGLAGGPDGELFF.

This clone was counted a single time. The chain's CDR3 is CASSRLQGTNEKLFF. CDR3 DNA sequence: TGCGCCAGCAGCCGCCTTCAGGGTACTAATGAAAAACTGTTTTTT. The chain couples TRBV4-3 to TRBJ1-4, with TRBD1 as a possible D gene (5 bases). CDR1 and CDR2 (germline): LGHNA, YSLEER. CDR3 size: 15 residues. V lost 4 bases and J lost 2, with 11 bases in between.